These T cell receptor beta chains were read from a single sample in a study of OX40 agonist ivuxolimab in advanced cancers. The table came from immunoSEQ multiplex PCR; TCRdb's copy has only in-frame clones and leaves some out. The sample carries about 53,000 clones, about 88% recorded once. The material was CD4+ or CD8+ T cells sorted from blood, obtained in a trial of the OX40 agonist ivuxolimab. The receptors originated from an adult with an advanced solid tumor such as melanoma, head and neck, liver or kidney cancer. Each CDR3 is given without its conserved first and last residue. A row's size may be missing; if present it is once, few, many or a size class.

TRBV5-4 . ASSLRALRGQETQY
TRBV18 . ASSPPRAGSNFNEQF
TRBV7-2 . ASRFQETQY
TRBV28 . ASSRTGELF
TRBV30 . AWTRQGSDTEAF
TRBV11-2 . ASSLPSGFDEQF
TRBV2 few ASSESGQPQH
TRBV11-2 once ASSLSGSYGYT
TRBV10-2 . ASSDPTLYEQY
TRBV19 . ASRPRAANTEAF
TRBV19 . ASSIVGYGYT
TRBV27 few ASKRLASTDTQY
TRBV7-8 . ASSPGPGKGYT
TRBV28 . ASRDQNTGELF
TRBV5-1 few ASSLSAGGTTDTQY
TRBV6-1 once ASSVGTAKSGNTIY
TRBV18 . ASSPTTAGELF
TRBV29-1 . SGGTGGRTEAF
TRBV7-9 . ASSSLGAGGGETQY
TRBV19 few ASSNSGSTGELF
TRBV5-6 . ASSLVQGTYEEY
TRBV30 . AWSGRGRYEKLF
TRBV6-6 . ASTTAGIYNEQF
TRBV5-4 . ASSRPGLGTDTQY
TRBV7-3 . ASSLGPGNTGELF
TRBV7-3 . ASSFRSYNSPLH
TRBV9 . ASSVTGNTDTQY
TRBV7-8 . ASSLGWAQF
TRBV5-4 medium-sized ASSLEPGGEQY
TRBV19 few ASSKKWDGATDTQY
TRBV28 . ASSSTLNQPQH
TRBV6-1 . ASSELYLGTGGSNTQY
TRBV19 . ASGDRGHVTEAF
TRBV6-1 . ASSDQGQVKDEQF
TRBV5-1 once ASSLVVTENTEAF